This entry is about one TCR beta chain. Its antigen is as yet unknown. These data come from a study of beta chain features in type 1 diabetes. Study information: Sorted cells, 107,917,701 in number, were examined across all samples. Study results and limitations: A moderate, significant TCRB CDR3 shortening appeared in type 1 diabetes across four CD4+ subsets. It was among patients, rather than healthy donors, that naive, central memory and Treg TCRB repertoires appeared more similar. High TCR expression in some cells could lead to their over-representation in cDNA sequencing.

Sequenced material consisted of expressed TCRB transcripts (all of the isolated RNA was reverse transcribed). TCRdb keeps only in-frame clones here, not all; method: immunoSEQ multiplex PCR. The sample yields about 47,000 clones, around 45% seen once. There are 15 residues in the CDR3. Germline V gives CDR1 KGHSH, CDR2 LQKENI. V shed 2 bases and J shed 0 bases, with 10 bases lying between them. Source material: stem cell memory CD4+ T cells from blood. The TCR was taken from a man aged 30 to 45 with type 1 diabetes. The V gene is TRBV18, the J gene TRBJ1-1; no reliable D call. The CDR3 region has the DNA TGTGCCAGCTCACCAGGAGTTTCCGTGAACACTGAAGCTTTCTTT. The encoded protein is CASSPGVSVNTEAFF.